A single sample is the source of the 3 T cell receptor beta chains below, sequenced in a study of CD8+ T cells in alopecia areata. Investigators isolated RNA and reverse transcribed it into cDNA to act as the sequencing template. The data were produced by immunoSEQ multiplex PCR, yet TCRdb's version contains in-frame clones alone and is incomplete. The sample lists fewer than 200,000 clones; approximately 57% were seen once. Treatment meaning: oral pan-JAK inhibitor, 5-10 mg twice daily. The sequencing used CD4+ T cells sorted from blood, collected at week 24, from a patient treated with tofacitinib. The receptors were gathered from a human donor with alopecia areata.

This clone was counted a few times. Germline is not matched at one junction end, which may reflect a read error. The chain carries TRBV29-1 and TRBJ1-1; D unclear. Germline V gene sequence: CDR1 SQVTM, CDR2 ANQGSEA. The CDR3 spans 8 residues. The CDR3 loop is CSASSQVF. CDR3 DNA sequence: TGCAGCGCTTCCTCCCAGGTCTTT.

This clone showed up just a few times. The genes are TRBV7-2 and TRBJ2-3, with D hard to call. Trimming stripped 4 bases from V and 0 bases from J, with 5 bases between. The CDR3 length is 13 residues. Germline V lookup: CDR1 SGHTA, CDR2 FQGNSA. The CDR3 spells CASSYPSTDTQYF. The DNA for the CDR3 is TGTGCCAGCAGCTACCCGAGCACAGATACGCAGTATTTT.

V gene TRBV29-1 combines with J gene TRBJ2-5; possibly TRBD2 for D (6 bases). Germline CDR1 reads SQVTM; CDR2 reads ANQGSEA. The V end was cut by 3 bases, the J end by 9 bases, with 14 bases between. The CDR3 extends over 12 amino acids. The CDR3, as DNA: TGCAGCGTTGACGCTTGGGGGGAGGCCCAGTACTTC. Protein: CSVDAWGEAQYF.